The clone carrying this T cell receptor (beta chain) was recorded a few times. Antigen: not known. The data belong to a study of cytomegalovirus exposure and HLA in healthy donors. Study results and limitations: A later analysis found TCR association rates differed by HLA locus, highest for DRB1 and lowest for HLA-C. Later analysis revealed greater clonal expansion in HLA-associated TCR beta chains than in equally common others. One cluster of highly shared sequence variants probably arose as a sequencing artifact. There were reportedly fewer N-insertions in an Asian-associated ancestry cluster than the roughly 610-donor mean, in a later analysis.

PCR employed 60 Vbeta and 13 Jbeta primers. Using immunoSEQ multiplex PCR, the repertoire was profiled, and TCRdb retains in-frame clones only, with some absent. The sample has more than 85,000 clones, about 16% seen once; the top ten hold about 0.8%. CDR3 length: 14 amino acids. The germline gives CDR1 LNHDA, CDR2 SQIVND (reference sequence). V dropped 3 bases and J dropped 10; count of bases not matched to a gene: 5. This rearrangement joins TRBV19 to TRBJ1-6, with 8 bases fitting TRBD1. This clonotype was obtained from a female donor in good health and CMV-seronegative. Sequencing was performed on PBMCs. This chain's CDR3 is CASSMTGVESPLHF. CDR3 in DNA: TGTGCCAGTAGTATGACAGGGGTTGAGTCACCCCTCCACTTT.